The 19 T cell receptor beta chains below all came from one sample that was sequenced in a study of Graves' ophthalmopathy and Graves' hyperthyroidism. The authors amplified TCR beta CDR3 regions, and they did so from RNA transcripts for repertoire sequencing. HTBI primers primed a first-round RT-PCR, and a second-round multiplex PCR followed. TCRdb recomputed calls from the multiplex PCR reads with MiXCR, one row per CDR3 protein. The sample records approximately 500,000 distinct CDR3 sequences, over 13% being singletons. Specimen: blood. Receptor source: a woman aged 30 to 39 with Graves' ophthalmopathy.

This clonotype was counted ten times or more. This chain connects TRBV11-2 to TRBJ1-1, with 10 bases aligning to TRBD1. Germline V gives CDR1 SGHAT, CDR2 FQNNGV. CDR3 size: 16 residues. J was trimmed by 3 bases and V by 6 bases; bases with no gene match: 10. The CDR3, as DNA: TGTGCCAGCAGAAGAGACAGGGGGCGATTGGACACTGAAGCTTTCTTT. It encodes CASRRDRGRLDTEAFF.

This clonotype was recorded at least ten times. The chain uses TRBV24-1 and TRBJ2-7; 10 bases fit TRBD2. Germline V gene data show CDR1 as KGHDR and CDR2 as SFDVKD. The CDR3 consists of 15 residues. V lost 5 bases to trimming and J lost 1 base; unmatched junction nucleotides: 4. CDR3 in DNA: TGTGCCACCAGTGCCAGGACTAGCGGATCCTACGAGCAGTACTTC. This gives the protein CATSARTSGSYEQYF.

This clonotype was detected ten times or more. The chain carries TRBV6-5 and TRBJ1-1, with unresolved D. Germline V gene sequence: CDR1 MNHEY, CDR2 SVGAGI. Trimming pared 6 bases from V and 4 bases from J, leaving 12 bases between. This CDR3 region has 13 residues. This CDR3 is CASSRIGTTEAFF. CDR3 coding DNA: TGTGCCAGCAGCCGTATTGGTACCACTGAAGCTTTCTTT.

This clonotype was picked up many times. Here the CDR3 DNA reads TGCAGCGGGGGACATTTGAACACTGAAGCTTTCTTT. The encoded protein is CSGGHLNTEAFF. The gene calls are TRBV29-1 and TRBJ1-1; possibly TRBD1 for D (6 bases). The CDR3 is 12 amino acids. Germline CDR1 is SQVTM and CDR2 is ANQGSEA. V lost 7 bases to trimming and J lost 0 bases, with 9 bases between them.

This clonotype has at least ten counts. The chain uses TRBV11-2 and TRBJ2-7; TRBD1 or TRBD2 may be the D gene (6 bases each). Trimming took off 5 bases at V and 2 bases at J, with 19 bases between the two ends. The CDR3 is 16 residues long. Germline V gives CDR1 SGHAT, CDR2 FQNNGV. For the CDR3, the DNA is TGTGCCAGCAGCCCCAGCAGGGGACTCAGCCCCTACGAGCAGTACTTC. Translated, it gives CASSPSRGLSPYEQYF.

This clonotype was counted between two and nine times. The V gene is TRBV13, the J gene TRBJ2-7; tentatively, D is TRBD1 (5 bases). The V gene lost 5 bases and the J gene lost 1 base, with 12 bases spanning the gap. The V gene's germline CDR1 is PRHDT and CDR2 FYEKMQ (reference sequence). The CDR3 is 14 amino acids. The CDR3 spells CASSPSRGSYEQYF. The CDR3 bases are TGTGCCAGCAGCCCTAGTAGGGGTTCCTACGAGCAGTACTTC.

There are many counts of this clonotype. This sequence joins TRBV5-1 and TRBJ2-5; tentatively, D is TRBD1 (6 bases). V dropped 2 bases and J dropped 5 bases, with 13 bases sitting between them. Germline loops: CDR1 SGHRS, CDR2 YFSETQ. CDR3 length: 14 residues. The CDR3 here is CASSLGTPLETQYF. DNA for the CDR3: TGCGCCAGCAGCTTAGGGACACCGTTGGAGACCCAGTACTTC. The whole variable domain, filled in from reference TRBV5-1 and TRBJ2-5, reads KAGVTQTPRYLIKTRGQQVTLSCSPISGHRSVSWYQQTPGQGLQFLFEYFSETQRNKGNFPGRFSGRQFSNSRSEMNVSTLELGDSALYLCASSLGTPLETQYFGPGTRLLVL.

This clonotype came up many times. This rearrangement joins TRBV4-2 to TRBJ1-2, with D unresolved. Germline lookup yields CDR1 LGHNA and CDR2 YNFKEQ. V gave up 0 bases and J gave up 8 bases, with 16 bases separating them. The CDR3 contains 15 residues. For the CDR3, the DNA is TGTGCCAGCAGCCAAGAAGATATAGGGATAATGGGCTACACCTTC. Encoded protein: CASSQEDIGIMGYTF.

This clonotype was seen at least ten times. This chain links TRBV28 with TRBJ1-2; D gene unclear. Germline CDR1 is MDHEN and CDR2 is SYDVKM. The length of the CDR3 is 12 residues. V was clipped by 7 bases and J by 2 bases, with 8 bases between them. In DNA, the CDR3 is TGTGCCAGCATTACGCAGAACTATGGCTACACCTTC. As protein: CASITQNYGYTF.

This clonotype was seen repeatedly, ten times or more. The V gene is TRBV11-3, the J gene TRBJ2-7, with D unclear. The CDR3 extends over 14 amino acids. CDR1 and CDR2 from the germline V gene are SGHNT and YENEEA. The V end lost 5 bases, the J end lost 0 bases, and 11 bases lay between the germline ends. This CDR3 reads CASSPGFSSYEQYF. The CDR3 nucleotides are TGTGCCAGCAGCCCGGGCTTCAGCTCCTACGAGCAGTACTTC. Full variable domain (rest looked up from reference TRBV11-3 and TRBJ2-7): EAGVVQSPRYKIIEKKQPVAFWCNPISGHNTLYWYLQNLGQGPELLIRYENEEAVDDSQLPKDRFSAERLKGVDSTLKIQPAELGDSAVYLCASSPGFSSYEQYFGPGTRLTVT.

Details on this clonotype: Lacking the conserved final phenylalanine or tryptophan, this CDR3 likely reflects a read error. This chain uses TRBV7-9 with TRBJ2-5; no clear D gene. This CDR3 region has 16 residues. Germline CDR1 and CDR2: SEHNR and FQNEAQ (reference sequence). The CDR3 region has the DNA TGTGCCAGCAGCGAGGCCCTAAGACGCATACAAGAGTCCCAGTACTAC. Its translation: CASSEALRRIQESQYY.

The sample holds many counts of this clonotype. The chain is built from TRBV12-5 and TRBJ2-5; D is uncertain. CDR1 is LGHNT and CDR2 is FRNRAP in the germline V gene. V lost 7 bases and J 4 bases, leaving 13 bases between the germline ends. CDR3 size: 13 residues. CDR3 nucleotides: TGTGCTAGTGCCAGGCACGGTCCAGAGACCCAGTACTTC. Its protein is CASARHGPETQYF.

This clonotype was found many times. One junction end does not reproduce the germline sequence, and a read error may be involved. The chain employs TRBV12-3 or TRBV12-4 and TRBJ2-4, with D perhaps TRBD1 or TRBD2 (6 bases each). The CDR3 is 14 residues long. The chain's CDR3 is CASSSEGGSDIKYF. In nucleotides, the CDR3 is TGTGCCAGCAGTTCCGAGGGGGGATCGGACATTAAGTACTTC.

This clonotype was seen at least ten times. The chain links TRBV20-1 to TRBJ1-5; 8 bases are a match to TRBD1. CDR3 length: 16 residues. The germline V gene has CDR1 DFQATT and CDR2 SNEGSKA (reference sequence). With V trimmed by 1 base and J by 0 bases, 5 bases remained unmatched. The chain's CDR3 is CSARASGGSSNQPQHF. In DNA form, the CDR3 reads TGCAGTGCTAGAGCGTCAGGGGGCTCTAGCAATCAGCCCCAGCATTTT.

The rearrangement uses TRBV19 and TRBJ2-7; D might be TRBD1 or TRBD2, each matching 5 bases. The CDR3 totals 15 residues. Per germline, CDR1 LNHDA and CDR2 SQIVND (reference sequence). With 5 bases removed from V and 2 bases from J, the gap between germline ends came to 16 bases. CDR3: CASSLGPTTTYEQYF. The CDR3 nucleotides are TGTGCCAGTAGTTTGGGACCAACGACCACCTACGAGCAGTACTTC.

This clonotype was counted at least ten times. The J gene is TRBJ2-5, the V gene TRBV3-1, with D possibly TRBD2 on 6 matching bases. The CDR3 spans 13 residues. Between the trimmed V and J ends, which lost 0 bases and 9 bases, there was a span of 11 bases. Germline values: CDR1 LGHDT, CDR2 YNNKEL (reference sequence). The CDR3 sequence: CASSQDRRGAQYF. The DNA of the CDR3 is TGTGCCAGCAGCCAAGACCGCCGCGGGGCCCAGTACTTC.

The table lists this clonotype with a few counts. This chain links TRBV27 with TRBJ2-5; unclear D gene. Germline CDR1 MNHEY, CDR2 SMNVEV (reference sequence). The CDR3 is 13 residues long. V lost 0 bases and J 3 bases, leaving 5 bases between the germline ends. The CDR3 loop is CASSLSIEETQYF. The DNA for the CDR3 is TGTGCCAGCAGTTTATCGATTGAAGAGACCCAGTACTTC.

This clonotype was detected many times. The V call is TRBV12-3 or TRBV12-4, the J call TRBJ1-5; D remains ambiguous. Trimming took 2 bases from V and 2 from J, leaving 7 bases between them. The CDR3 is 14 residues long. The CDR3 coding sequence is TGTGCCAGCAGTTTAAGCCTGCGCAATCAGCCCCAGCATTTT. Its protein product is CASSLSLRNQPQHF.

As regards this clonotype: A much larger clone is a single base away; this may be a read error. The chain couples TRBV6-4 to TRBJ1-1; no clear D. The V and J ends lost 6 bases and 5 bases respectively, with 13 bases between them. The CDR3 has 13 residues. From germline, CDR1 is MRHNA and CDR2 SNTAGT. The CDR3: CASRPDWRTEAFF. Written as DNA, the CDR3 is TGTGCCAGCAGACCTGATTGGAGGACTGAAGCTTTCTTT.